The T cell receptor (beta chain) described here comes from a study of T-cell memory formation after mild COVID-19. Study-wide findings and caveats: Mainly in CM and EM were contracting CD4+ clones; CD8+ were in EMRA.

As to this clonotype: What it binds is unknown.

TCRdb analysed the 5' RACE reads with MiXCR anew, one entry per CDR3 protein. The profile covers roughly 500,000 distinct CDR3 sequences, with 20% appearing a single time and 9.5% to 15% taken by the ten largest. This CDR3 spans 13 amino acids. Germline V gene data show CDR1 as MNHEY and CDR2 as SMNVEV (reference sequence). Trimming stripped 7 bases from V and 7 bases from J, with 16 bases between. Sequenced material: PBMCs or a T cell subset sorted from them (not recorded which). The rearrangement links TRBV27 to TRBJ1-1; D is possibly TRBD1 (5 bases). This sequence originates from an adult woman who had mild COVID-19 (a few samples of this study predate the infection). Cell type and time point are not known. The DNA for the CDR3 is TGTGCCAGCACGGACGTGAACGGGGGTGAAGCTTTCTTT. It codes for CASTDVNGGEAFF.